This T cell receptor beta chain was profiled in a study of persistence of HIV-infected CD4 T cells. The wider study: The sample holds CD4+ T cells responsive to CMV or HIV-1 Gag. Up to about 200 mL blood was drawn at multiple time points; a couple of donors had single-time leukapheresis. Whole-study findings and limits: Proviral oligoclonality tracked with TCR oligoclonality within the same sorted cells.

The immunoSEQ assay was version 4, run in survey mode. Profiling relied on immunoSEQ multiplex PCR, and the TCRdb table lists in-frame clones only, not all of them. Among about 33,000 clones, 82% were seen once, and the ten largest hold around 6%. Cells were stimulated with CMV-infected fibroblast lysates at 10 ug/mL. CD40L/CD69 double-negative CD45RO-high memory CD4+ T cells were collected. CD8-depleted PBMCs were stimulated roughly 17 hours with anti-CD28/CD49d costimulation, CD40-blocking antibody and enfuvirtide. Points on this clone: Its antigen is not known.

The CDR3 is 14 amino acids. V lost 3 bases to trimming and J lost 2 bases, with 9 bases between them. From germline, CDR1 is KGHDR and CDR2 SFDVKD. Sequences were derived from CD4+ T cells sorted from PBMCs after roughly 17-hour stimulation, sampled from a patient who received antiretroviral therapy. The chain links TRBV24-1 to TRBJ2-5, with D possibly being TRBD1 (6 bases). The TCR sequence derives from an adult woman with HIV who was CMV-seropositive. The CDR3 nucleotides are TGTGCCACCAGTGATCCCGGGACACAAGAGACCCAGTACTTC. It specifies CATSDPGTQETQYF.